Below, one T cell receptor (beta chain) is given with its context. This sample was included in a study of sequential checkpoint blockade in melanoma. This table comes from immunoSEQ multiplex PCR, and its TCRdb copy is limited to in-frame clones, with some not included. The sample contains 15,000 or so clones, more than 85% of which appear only once. The CDR3 has 17 amino acids. Germline V lookup: CDR1 MDHEN, CDR2 SYDVKM. V dropped 5 bases and J dropped 7 bases, with 21 bases sitting between them. The treatment here: randomized to nivolumab then ipilimumab (arm A) or the reverse (arm B). Live CD3+CD8+ CD19− CD56− cells were sorted from PBMCs.

The clonotype was recovered from a human donor with melanoma. This specimen was CD8+ T cells sorted from blood (inferred from file names), taken from a patient given nivolumab and ipilimumab in sequence. The chain is built from TRBV28 and TRBJ1-6; the D gene is possibly TRBD1 (5 bases). The CDR3 region has the DNA TGTGCCAGCAGTAAAACTCAGGGCTACGAAACAAATTCACCCCTCCACTTT. It translates to CASSKTQGYETNSPLHF.